This TCR beta chain was retrieved from a study of T cell responses to AZD1222 COVID-19 vaccine. The CDR3 loop spans 12 amino acids. Germline V gene sequence: CDR1 MNHEY, CDR2 SVGEGT. V was clipped by 4 bases and J by 6 bases, with 9 bases between them. Study observations and caveats: The donors showed a predominance of white British ancestry and of females, with possible underestimation of clonal diversity. Repertoire samples came only from after the peak T cell response. The study found vaccine-associated CD4 TCRs spanning spike, dominant at 160-218 and 743-854.

Turning to this clone: The antigen remains unidentified.

TCRdb's copy holds only in-frame clones and misses some; the assay was immunoSEQ multiplex PCR. This repertoire shows fewer than 140,000 clones, under 90% found once; its top ten account for around 5%. This clonotype originated in an adult in good health. The chain employs TRBV6-2 or TRBV6-3 and TRBJ1-1; D gene uncertain. The sequences come from peripheral blood, collected on day 0 of AZD1222 vaccination. The CDR3: CASSLPGSEAFF. The CDR3 DNA is TGTGCCAGCAGTTTACCAGGATCTGAAGCTTTCTTT.